Below are 14 T cell receptor beta chains sequenced from a single sample in a study of siplizumab effects on memory and regulatory T cells. Profiling relied on immunoSEQ multiplex PCR, and the TCRdb table lists in-frame clones only, not all of them. The sample includes approximately 84,000 clones, around 95% seen only once; the top ten take about a fifth. Sequenced: CD8+ T cells sorted from blood. These receptors originate from a human donor in good health.

The rearrangement links TRBV4-1 to TRBJ2-1, with 8 bases matching TRBD1. CDR3 length equals 15 residues. Germline V gene data show CDR1 as MGHRA and CDR2 as YSYEKL. The V gene end was trimmed by 1 base and the J gene end by 3 bases; junction bases not matched to a gene: 2. The CDR3 sequence is CASSQVQGDYNEQFF. The CDR3 DNA reads TGCGCCAGCAGCCAAGTACAGGGGGACTACAATGAGCAGTTCTTC.

CDR3 nucleotide sequence: TGTGCCAGCAGCTTAGATCGATGGACCGGGGCCAACGTCCTGACTTTC. This codes for CASSLDRWTGANVLTF. The J gene is TRBJ2-6, the V gene TRBV11-2, with no clear D. V lost 0 bases and J lost 4, with 10 bases in between. The germline V gene has CDR1 SGHAT and CDR2 FQNNGV. The length of the CDR3 is 16 residues.

V usage is TRBV7-9 and J usage is TRBJ2-5; a weak D match, TRBD2 (6 bases). V lost 4 bases and J lost 4, with 16 bases in between. The CDR3 runs to 15 residues. The V gene's germline CDR1 is SEHNR and CDR2 FQNEAQ (reference sequence). The CDR3 region is CASSYPWEAGETQYF. CDR3 in DNA: TGTGCCAGCAGCTACCCGTGGGAGGCGGGAGAGACCCAGTACTTC.

This chain links TRBV4-1 with TRBJ2-1, with a weak D call TRBD2 (5 bases). CDR3 length equals 16 residues. Trimming took 1 base from V and 0 from J, leaving 10 bases between them. Per germline, CDR1 MGHRA and CDR2 YSYEKL. The CDR3 region has the DNA TGCGCCAGCAGCCAAGGAGGGTACAGCTCCTACAATGAGCAGTTCTTC. As protein: CASSQGGYSSYNEQFF.

V gene TRBV29-1 combines with J gene TRBJ2-1; D unresolved. Looked up from germline, CDR1 is SQVTM and CDR2 is ANQGSEA. With 7 bases removed from V and 4 bases from J, the gap between germline ends came to 8 bases. The CDR3 extends over 11 amino acids. The CDR3 sequence is CSAHHYNEQFF. The DNA for the CDR3 is TGCAGCGCCCACCATTACAATGAGCAGTTCTTC.

This chain uses TRBV5-1 with TRBJ2-1; TRBD1 aligns across 10 bases. There are 15 residues in the CDR3. CDR1 and CDR2 from the germline V gene are SGHRS and YFSETQ. V trimming: 4 bases; J trimming: 4 bases; junction bases outside the gene matches: 5. The CDR3 protein is CASSARDRGYNEQFF. CDR3 DNA sequence: TGCGCCAGCAGCGCTCGGGACAGGGGTTACAATGAGCAGTTCTTC.

The J gene is TRBJ2-3, the V gene TRBV6-6; D is possibly TRBD1 (7 bases). From germline, CDR1 is MNHNY and CDR2 SVGAGI (reference sequence). CDR3 length: 14 residues. The V gene lost 5 bases and the J gene lost 4 bases, with 13 bases spanning the gap. The CDR3 sequence: CASSAFRGADTQYF. In DNA, the CDR3 is TGTGCCAGCAGTGCATTCAGGGGGGCAGATACGCAGTATTTT.

The table lists this clone with a count of one. The J gene is TRBJ1-5, the V gene TRBV6-1; TRBD1 matches at 8 bases. The CDR3 loop spans 16 amino acids. The germline V gene encodes CDR1 MNHNS and CDR2 SASEGT. V shed 2 bases and J 7 bases; nucleotides not matched to a gene: 10. CDR3 protein: CASSELTGDVGQPQHF. In nucleotides, the CDR3 is TGTGCCAGCAGTGAATTGACAGGGGACGTAGGCCAGCCCCAGCATTTT.

The chain links TRBV19 to TRBJ2-1; 9 nucleotides match TRBD2. The CDR3 is 16 amino acids. Germline values: CDR1 LNHDA, CDR2 SQIVND (reference sequence). The trim removed 7 bases at V and 5 bases at J, leaving 12 bases unmatched. In DNA form, the CDR3 reads TGTGCCAGTACCCTTGGGCGGGAGGGCAAAGACAATGAGCAGTTCTTC. Its translation: CASTLGREGKDNEQFF.

This clone was counted a single time. The chain uses TRBV19 and TRBJ2-1, with 8 bases matching TRBD2. The length of the CDR3 is 15 residues. V was clipped by 7 bases and J by 2 bases; unmatched bases: 7. Germline V gene sequence: CDR1 LNHDA, CDR2 SQIVND (reference sequence). The CDR3 coding sequence is TGTGCCAGTACCCTCGGGAGGGGCCCCTACAATGAGCAGTTCTTC. Translated, it gives CASTLGRGPYNEQFF.

The V and J genes are TRBV7-8 and TRBJ2-5; 8 bases align to TRBD1. Per the germline V gene, CDR1 is SGHVS and CDR2 is FQNEAQ. Trimming at V came to 5 bases and at J to 3 bases, leaving 8 bases not matched to a gene. The CDR3 spans 15 residues. CDR3 coding DNA: TGTGCCAGCAGCACAGGACAGGGTCCAAAAGAGACCCAGTACTTC. Protein product: CASSTGQGPKETQYF.

This sequence joins TRBV4-1 and TRBJ2-1; either TRBD1 or TRBD2 may supply D (5 bases each). CDR1 is MGHRA and CDR2 is YSYEKL in the germline V gene. V dropped 1 base and J dropped 2 bases, with 15 bases sitting between them. The CDR3 loop spans 17 amino acids. CDR3 coding DNA: TGCGCCAGCAGCCAAGGAGGGGCTGCGGAGACCTACAATGAGCAGTTCTTC. This translates into CASSQGGAAETYNEQFF.

This chain links TRBV6-6 with TRBJ2-7, with a possible D match to TRBD1 (6 bases). The V gene's germline CDR1 is MNHNY and CDR2 SVGAGI (reference sequence). V lost 0 bases and J 2 bases, leaving 14 bases between the germline ends. This CDR3 has 16 residues. CDR3 residues: CASSYSYRETTYEQYF. The CDR3 coding sequence is TGTGCCAGCAGTTACTCTTACAGGGAGACGACCTACGAGCAGTACTTC.

This chain joins TRBV13 and TRBJ2-2, with D possibly being TRBD2 (6 bases). CDR1 is PRHDT, CDR2 FYEKMQ, per germline (reference sequence). V was cut by 5 bases and J by 6 bases, with 16 bases left in between. The CDR3 has 15 amino acids. CDR3 nucleotides: TGTGCCAGCAGCCCTCGGCGGGAAGTCCCCGGGGAGCTGTTTTTT. As protein: CASSPRREVPGELFF.